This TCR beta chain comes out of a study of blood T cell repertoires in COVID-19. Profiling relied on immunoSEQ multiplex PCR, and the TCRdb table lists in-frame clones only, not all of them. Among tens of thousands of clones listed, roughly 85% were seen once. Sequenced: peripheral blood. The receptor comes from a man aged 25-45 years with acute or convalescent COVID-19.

In nucleotides, the CDR3 is TGTGCCAGCAAAAGCGGGGGCGAGGGCAATCAGCCCCAGCATTTT. Translation gives CASKSGGEGNQPQHF. The chain joins TRBV6-5 to TRBJ1-5, with D possibly matching TRBD1 (6 bases). V was trimmed by 7 bases and J by 2 bases, leaving 15 bases between them. Germline V lookup: CDR1 MNHEY, CDR2 SVGAGI. The CDR3 length is 15 residues.